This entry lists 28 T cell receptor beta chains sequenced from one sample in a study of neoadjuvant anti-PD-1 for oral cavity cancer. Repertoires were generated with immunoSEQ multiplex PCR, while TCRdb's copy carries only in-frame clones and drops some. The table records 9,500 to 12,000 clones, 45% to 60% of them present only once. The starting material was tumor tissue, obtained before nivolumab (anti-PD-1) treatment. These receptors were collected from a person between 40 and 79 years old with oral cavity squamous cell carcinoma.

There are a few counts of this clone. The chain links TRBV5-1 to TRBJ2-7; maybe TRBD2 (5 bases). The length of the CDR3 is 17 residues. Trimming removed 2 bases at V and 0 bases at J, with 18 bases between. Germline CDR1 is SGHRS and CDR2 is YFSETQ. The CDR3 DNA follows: TGCGCCAGCAGCTTACTTCCCAACACGGGAAGCTCCTACGAGCAGTACTTC. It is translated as CASSLLPNTGSSYEQYF.

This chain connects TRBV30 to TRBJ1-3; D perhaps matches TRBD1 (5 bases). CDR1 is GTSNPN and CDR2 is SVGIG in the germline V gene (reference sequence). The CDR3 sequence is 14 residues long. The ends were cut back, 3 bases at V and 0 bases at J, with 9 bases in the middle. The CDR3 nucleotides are TGTGCCTGGAGCTACAGGATCTCTGGAAACACCATATATTTT. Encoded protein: CAWSYRISGNTIYF.

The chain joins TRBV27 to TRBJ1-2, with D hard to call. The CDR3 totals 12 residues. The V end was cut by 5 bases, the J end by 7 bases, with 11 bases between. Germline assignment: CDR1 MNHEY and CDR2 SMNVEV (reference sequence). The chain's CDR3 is CASSPQEGGYTF. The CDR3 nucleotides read TGTGCCAGCAGTCCCCAGGAGGGTGGCTACACCTTC.

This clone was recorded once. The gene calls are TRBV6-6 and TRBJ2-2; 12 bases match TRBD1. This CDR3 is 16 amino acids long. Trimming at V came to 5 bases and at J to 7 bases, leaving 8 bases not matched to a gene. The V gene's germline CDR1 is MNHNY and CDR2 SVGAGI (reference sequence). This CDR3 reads CASSTTGTGGRGELFF. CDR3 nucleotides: TGTGCCAGCAGTACGACCGGGACAGGGGGCCGCGGGGAGCTGTTTTTT.

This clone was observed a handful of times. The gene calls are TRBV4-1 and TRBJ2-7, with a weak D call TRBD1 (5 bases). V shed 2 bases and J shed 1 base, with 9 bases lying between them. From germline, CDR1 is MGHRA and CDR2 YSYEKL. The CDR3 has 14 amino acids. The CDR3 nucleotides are TGCGCCAGCAGCCAACTAGGGGAATCCTACGAGCAGTACTTC. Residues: CASSQLGESYEQYF.

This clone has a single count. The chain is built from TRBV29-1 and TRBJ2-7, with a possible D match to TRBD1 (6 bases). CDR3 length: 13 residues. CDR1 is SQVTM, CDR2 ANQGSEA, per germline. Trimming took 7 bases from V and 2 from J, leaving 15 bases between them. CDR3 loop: CSAFRRDTYEQYF. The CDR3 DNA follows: TGCAGCGCTTTTCGCCGGGACACCTACGAGCAGTACTTC.

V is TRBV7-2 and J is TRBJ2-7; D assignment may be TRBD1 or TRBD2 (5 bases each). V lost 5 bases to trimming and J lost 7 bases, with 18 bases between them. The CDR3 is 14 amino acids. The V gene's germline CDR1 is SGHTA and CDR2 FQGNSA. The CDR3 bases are TGTGCCAGCAGCCCGCTCGGGGCTTTGGGGGAGCAGTACTTC. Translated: CASSPLGALGEQYF.

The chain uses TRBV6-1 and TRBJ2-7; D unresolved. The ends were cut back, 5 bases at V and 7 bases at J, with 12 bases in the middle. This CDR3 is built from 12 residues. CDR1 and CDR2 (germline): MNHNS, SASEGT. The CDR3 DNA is TGTGCCAGCAGTTATCCGACTGGGGAGCAGTACTTC. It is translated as CASSYPTGEQYF.

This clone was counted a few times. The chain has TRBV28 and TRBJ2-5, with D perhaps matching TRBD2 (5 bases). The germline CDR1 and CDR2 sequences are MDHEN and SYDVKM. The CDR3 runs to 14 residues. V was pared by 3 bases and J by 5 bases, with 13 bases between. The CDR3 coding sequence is TGTGCCAGCAGTTTGAGTGCGGGTTTTGAGACCCAGTACTTC. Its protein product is CASSLSAGFETQYF. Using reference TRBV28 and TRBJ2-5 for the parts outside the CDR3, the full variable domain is DVKVTQSSRYLVKRTGEKVFLECVQDMDHENMFWYRQDPGLGLRLIYFSYDVKMKEKGDIPEGYSVSREKKERFSLILESASTNQTSMYLCASSLSAGFETQYFGPGTRLLVL.

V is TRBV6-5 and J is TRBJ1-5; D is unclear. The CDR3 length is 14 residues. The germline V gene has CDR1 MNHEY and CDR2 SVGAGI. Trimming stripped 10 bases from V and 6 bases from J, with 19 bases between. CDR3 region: CATGIVGAGQPQHF. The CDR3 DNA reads TGTGCCACCGGGATAGTGGGCGCGGGTCAGCCCCAGCATTTT.

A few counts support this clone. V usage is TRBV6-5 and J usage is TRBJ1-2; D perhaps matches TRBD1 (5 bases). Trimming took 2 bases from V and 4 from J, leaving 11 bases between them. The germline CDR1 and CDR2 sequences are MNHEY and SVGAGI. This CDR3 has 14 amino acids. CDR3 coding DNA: TGTGCCAGCAGTTACCGGGACCGGGGCTATGGCTACACCTTC. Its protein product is CASSYRDRGYGYTF.

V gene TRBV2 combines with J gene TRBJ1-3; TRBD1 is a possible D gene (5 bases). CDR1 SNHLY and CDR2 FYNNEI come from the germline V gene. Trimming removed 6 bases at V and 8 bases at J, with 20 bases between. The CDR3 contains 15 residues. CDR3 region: CASSNDRGVLDTIYF. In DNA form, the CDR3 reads TGTGCCAGCAGCAACGACCGGGGGGTGTTGGACACCATATATTTT.

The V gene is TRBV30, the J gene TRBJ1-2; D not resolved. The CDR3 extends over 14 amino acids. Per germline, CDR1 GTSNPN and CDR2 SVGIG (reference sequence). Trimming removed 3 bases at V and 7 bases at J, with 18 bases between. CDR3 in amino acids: CAWRSAAPRAGYTF. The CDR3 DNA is TGTGCCTGGAGGTCAGCGGCCCCTAGGGCTGGCTACACCTTC.

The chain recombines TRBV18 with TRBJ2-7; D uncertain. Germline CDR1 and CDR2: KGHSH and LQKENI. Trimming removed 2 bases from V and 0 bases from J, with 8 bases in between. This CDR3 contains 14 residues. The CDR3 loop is CASSPSGRSYEQYF. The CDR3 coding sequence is TGTGCCAGCTCACCATCGGGCCGCTCCTACGAGCAGTACTTC.

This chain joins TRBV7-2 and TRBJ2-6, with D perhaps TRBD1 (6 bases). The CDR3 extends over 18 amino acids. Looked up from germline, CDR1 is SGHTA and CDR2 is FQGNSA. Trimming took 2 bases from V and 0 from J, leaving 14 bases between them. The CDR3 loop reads CASSLTGPTLSGANVLTF. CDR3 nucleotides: TGTGCCAGCAGCTTAACAGGGCCTACTCTCTCTGGGGCCAACGTCCTGACTTTC.

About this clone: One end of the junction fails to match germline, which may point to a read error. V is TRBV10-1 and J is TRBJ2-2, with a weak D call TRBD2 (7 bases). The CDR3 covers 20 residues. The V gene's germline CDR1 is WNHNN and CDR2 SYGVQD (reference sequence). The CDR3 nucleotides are TGCGCCCGCAGAACGAGGGGGGGATTGGGGTTTGAGAGTCAAGGCGGGGAGCTGTTTTTT. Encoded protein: CARRTRGGLGFESQGGELFF.

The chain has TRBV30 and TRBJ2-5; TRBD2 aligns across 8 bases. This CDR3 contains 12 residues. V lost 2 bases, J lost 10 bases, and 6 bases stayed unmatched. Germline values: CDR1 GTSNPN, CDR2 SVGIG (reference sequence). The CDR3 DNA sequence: TGTGCCTGGAGTCCGGGGGGGCAGGGCCAGTACTTC. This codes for CAWSPGGQGQYF.

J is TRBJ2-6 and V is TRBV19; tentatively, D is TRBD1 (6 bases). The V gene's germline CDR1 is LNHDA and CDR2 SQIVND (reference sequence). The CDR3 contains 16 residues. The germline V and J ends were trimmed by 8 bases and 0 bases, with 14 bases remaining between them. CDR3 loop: CASLSNRDSGANVLTF. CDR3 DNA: TGTGCCAGTTTAAGCAACAGGGACTCTGGGGCCAACGTCCTGACTTTC.

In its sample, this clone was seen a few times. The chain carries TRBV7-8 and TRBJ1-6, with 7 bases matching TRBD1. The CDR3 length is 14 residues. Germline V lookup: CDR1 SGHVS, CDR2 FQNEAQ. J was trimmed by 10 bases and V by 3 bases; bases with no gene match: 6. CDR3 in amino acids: CASSLRQGESPLHF. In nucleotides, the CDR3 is TGTGCCAGCAGCTTGAGACAGGGAGAATCACCCCTCCACTTT.

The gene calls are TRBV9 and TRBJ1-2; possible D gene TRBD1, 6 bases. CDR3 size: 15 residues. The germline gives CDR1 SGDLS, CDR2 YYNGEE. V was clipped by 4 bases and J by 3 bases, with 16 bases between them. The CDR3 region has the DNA TGTGCCAGCAGCTCAGGGGCCAGGGCGGACTATGGCTACACCTTC. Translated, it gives CASSSGARADYGYTF.

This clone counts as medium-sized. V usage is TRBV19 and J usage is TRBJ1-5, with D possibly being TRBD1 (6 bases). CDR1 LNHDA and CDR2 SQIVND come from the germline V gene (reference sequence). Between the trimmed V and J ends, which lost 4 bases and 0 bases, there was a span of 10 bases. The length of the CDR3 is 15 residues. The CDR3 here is CASSRQDYSNQPQHF. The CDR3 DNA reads TGTGCCAGTAGTAGACAGGACTATAGCAATCAGCCCCAGCATTTT.

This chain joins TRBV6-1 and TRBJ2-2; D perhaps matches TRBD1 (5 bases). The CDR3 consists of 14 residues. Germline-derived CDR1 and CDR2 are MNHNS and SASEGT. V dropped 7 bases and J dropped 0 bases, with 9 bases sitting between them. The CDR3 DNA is TGTGCCAGCACCAGGGCGCCGAACACCGGGGAGCTGTTTTTT. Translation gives CASTRAPNTGELFF.

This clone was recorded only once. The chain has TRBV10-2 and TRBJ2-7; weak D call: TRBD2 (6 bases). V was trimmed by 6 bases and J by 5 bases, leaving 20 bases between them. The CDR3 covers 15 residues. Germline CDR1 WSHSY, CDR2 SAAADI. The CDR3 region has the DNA TGCGCCAGCAGGGTCGAGGAAGGGACTGGGCACGAGCAGTACTTC. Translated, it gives CASRVEEGTGHEQYF.

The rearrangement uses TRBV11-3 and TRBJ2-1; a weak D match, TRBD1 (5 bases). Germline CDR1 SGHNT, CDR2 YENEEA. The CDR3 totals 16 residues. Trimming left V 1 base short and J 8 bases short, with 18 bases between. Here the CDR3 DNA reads TGTGCCAGCAGCTTAGGATTGGACGACAGAAGAGATGAGCAGTTCTTC. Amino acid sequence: CASSLGLDDRRDEQFF.

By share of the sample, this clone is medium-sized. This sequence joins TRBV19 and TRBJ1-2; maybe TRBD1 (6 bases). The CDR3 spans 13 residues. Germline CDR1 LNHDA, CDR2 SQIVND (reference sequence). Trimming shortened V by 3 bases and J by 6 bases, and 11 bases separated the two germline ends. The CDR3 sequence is CASSISPGDGYTF. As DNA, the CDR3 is TGTGCCAGTAGTATTTCCCCAGGGGATGGCTACACCTTC. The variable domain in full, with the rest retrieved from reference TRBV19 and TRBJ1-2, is DGGITQSPKYLFRKEGQNVTLSCEQNLNHDAMYWYRQDPGQGLRLIYYSQIVNDFQKGDIAEGYSVSREKKESFPLTVTSAQKNPTAFYLCASSISPGDGYTFGSGTRLTVV.

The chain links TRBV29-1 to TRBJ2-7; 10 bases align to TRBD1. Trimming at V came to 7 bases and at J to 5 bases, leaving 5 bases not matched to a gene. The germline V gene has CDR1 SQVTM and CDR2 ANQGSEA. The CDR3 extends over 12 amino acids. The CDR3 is CSAGQGWNEQYF. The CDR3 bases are TGCAGCGCGGGACAGGGGTGGAACGAGCAGTACTTC.

CDR3 bases: TGTGCCAGCAGCCCTGAAATTTTCCGGGACCCGAATACGCAGTATTTT. It translates to CASSPEIFRDPNTQYF. This chain joins TRBV7-3 and TRBJ2-3, with D perhaps TRBD1 or TRBD2 (5 bases each). This CDR3 comprises 16 residues. CDR1 is SGHTA, CDR2 FQGTGA, per germline. V was cut by 5 bases and J by 7 bases, with 22 bases left in between.

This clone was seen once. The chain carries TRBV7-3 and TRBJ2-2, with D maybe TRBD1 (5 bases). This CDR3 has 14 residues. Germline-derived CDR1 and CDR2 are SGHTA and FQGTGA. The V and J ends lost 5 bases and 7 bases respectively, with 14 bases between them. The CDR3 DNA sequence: TGTGCCAGCAGCCAAAAAAGGGGTGTCGGGGAGCTGTTTTTT. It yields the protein CASSQKRGVGELFF.